The rows below give T cell receptor beta chains drawn from one sample of a study of T-cell reconstitution after alpha-beta-depleted transplantation in children. One entry per CDR3 protein, called by TCRdb with MiXCR from the PCR reads. The top ten clones hold about 35% of a sample with a few hundred thousand distinct CDR3 sequences, 25% to 30% of them seen once. The source was PBMCs, collected before TCRalphabeta/CD19-depleted stem cell transplant. The receptors come from a boy in the first two years of life with Wiskott-Aldrich syndrome, due to receive a stem cell transplant. Both conserved end residues are part of each CDR3. The order of the fields is J gene, clone size, D gene, V gene, CDR3 DNA, CDR3 protein. The D gene is left open where the match is weak. Clone sizes are given selectively: once, few, many, or a class where the clone is expanded.

TRBJ1-4 few - TRBV7-9 TGTGCCAGCAGCTTATCCGGACTTAATGAAAAACTGTTTTTT CASSLSGLNEKLFF
TRBJ1-2 - - TRBV20-1 TGCAGTGCAGTCCTACAGGGTTTGAACTATGGCTACACCTTC CSAVLQGLNYGYTF
TRBJ2-5 - - TRBV11-2 TGTGCCAGCAGCTTAGAGTACGGCCACGTGTTCCAAGAGACCCAGTACTTC CASSLEYGHVFQETQYF
TRBJ2-3 - - TRBV10-3 TGTGCCATCAAGCCGGGACTTCCCACAGATACGCAGTATTTT CAIKPGLPTDTQYF
TRBJ2-1 - TRBD2 TRBV5-6 TGTGCCAGCAGCTTAGGACTAGCGGATTACTCCTACAATGAGCAGTTCTTC CASSLGLADYSYNEQFF
TRBJ2-7 - - TRBV18 TGTGCCAGCTCATCCTTCTCCTACGAGCAGTACTTC CASSSFSYEQYF
TRBJ1-2 - TRBD1 TRBV5-1 TGCGCCAGCAGCTCACAGGGGGACAGCTATGGCTACACCTTC CASSSQGDSYGYTF
TRBJ2-3 few - TRBV2 TGTGCCAGCAGTGAAGGCGGTGGGTCAGATACGCAGTATTTT CASSEGGGSDTQYF
TRBJ2-7 - - TRBV3-1 TGTGCCAGCAGCCAAGGTCTTGGGGGAGCCCACGAGCAGTACTTC CASSQGLGGAHEQYF
TRBJ2-7 - - TRBV5-1 TGCGCCAGCAGCTTCCGGGATTCCTTTTACGAGCAGTACTTC CASSFRDSFYEQYF
TRBJ2-1 - - TRBV2 TGTGCCAGCAGTGTGCTCGCGGGACTCAATGAGCAGTTCTTC CASSVLAGLNEQFF
TRBJ2-3 - - TRBV5-1 TGCGCCAGCAGCCGCTGGGGTAGCGAGACAGATACGCAGTATTTT CASSRWGSETDTQYF
TRBJ2-1 few - TRBV15 TGTGCCACCAGCAGAACGCAATACAATGAGCAGTTCTTC CATSRTQYNEQFF
TRBJ1-1 few - TRBV12-3/TRBV12-4 TGTGCCAGCAGTCTCGGAGGGCACAGGAACACTGAAGCTTTCTTT CASSLGGHRNTEAFF
TRBJ1-6 - - TRBV7-6 TGTGCCAGCAGCTTAGAAGGGAGGAGGAATTCACCCCTCCACTTT CASSLEGRRNSPLHF
TRBJ2-1 few TRBD1 TRBV7-2 TGTGCCAGCAGCCGGGACAGGGGAGGCCACAATGAGCAGTTCTTC CASSRDRGGHNEQFF
TRBJ2-1 - TRBD2 TRBV20-1 TGCTGTGCTAGAGAACGGCTAGCGGGAGGAGTTTCCTACAATGAGCAGTTCTTC CCARERLAGGVSYNEQFF
TRBJ2-7 - - TRBV20-1 TGCAGTGCAATCAGGCGTGGGTTAGCCTACGAGCAGTACTTC CSAIRRGLAYEQYF
TRBJ2-1 - TRBD2 TRBV5-1 TGCGCCAGCAGCTGGGTAGCGGGAGAAAGCAATGAGCAGTTCTTC CASSWVAGESNEQFF
TRBJ2-5 - - TRBV20-1 TGCAGTGCCAAACTGGAGACCCAGTACTTC CSAKLETQYF
TRBJ2-5 many TRBD1 TRBV7-8 TGTGCCAGCAGCTTAGAGGGGACAGGATCCGAAGAGACCCAGTACTTC CASSLEGTGSEETQYF
TRBJ1-5 - TRBD1 TRBV20-1 TGCAGTGCTAGGCGCCCAGCGGGGACAGGGGGCAATCAGCCCCAGCATTTT CSARRPAGTGGNQPQHF
TRBJ2-3 - - TRBV30 TGTGCCTGGAGACCTTTCCCCGGTTGGGAAGATACGCAGTATTTT CAWRPFPGWEDTQYF
TRBJ2-1 - TRBD1 TRBV10-3 TGTGCCATCAGAGGACAGGAGCATTACAATGAGCAGTTCTTC CAIRGQEHYNEQFF
TRBJ1-1 few - TRBV5-1 TGCGCCAGCAATTTAGAGTTGAACACTGAAGCTTTCTTT CASNLELNTEAFF